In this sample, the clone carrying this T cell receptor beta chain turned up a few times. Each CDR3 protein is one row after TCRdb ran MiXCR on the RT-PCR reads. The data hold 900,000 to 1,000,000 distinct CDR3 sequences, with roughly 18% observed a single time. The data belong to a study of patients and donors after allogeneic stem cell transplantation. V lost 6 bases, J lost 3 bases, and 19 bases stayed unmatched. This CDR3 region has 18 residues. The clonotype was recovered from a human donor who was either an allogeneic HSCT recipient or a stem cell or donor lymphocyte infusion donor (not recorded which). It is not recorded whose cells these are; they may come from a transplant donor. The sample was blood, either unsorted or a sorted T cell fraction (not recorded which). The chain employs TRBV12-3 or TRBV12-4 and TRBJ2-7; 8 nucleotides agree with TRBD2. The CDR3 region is CASRPGAGGSGSFYEQYF. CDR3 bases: TGTGCCAGCAGGCCGGGAGCGGGTGGAAGCGGGAGCTTCTACGAGCAGTACTTC.